The 24 T cell receptor beta chains reported below all come from one sample, sequenced in a study of tumor-infiltrating lymphocytes in primary liver carcinoma. The investigators made TCR beta cDNA from around 540 ng total RNA, using a constant-region primer. Slightly modified ARM-PCR with three nested multiplex PCR rounds yielded TCR beta libraries. TRBV1-TRBV30 forward primers and a C-beta reverse primer were used in the first two PCR rounds, which each ran for approximately 11 cycles. Each CDR3 protein gets one entry after TCRdb re-called the multiplex PCR reads with MiXCR. Among about 100,000 distinct CDR3 sequences listed, approximately 71% were seen once. For each extraction, RNA and DNA were obtained together from 20-30 mg of unsorted bulk tissue. The sample taken for sequencing was liver tumor tissue from sampling region 5. Subset given: tumor region T5, tumor centre. Receptors were obtained from a woman in her sixties or seventies with primary liver carcinoma and hepatitis B virus infection.

The rearrangement links TRBV28 to TRBJ2-1; weak D call: TRBD1 (5 bases). Trimming stripped 3 bases from V and 0 bases from J, with 9 bases between. CDR3 size: 15 residues. Germline V gives CDR1 MDHEN, CDR2 SYDVKM. The CDR3 DNA is TGTGCCAGCAGTTTTAGACAGTTCTCCTACAATGAGCAGTTCTTC. Translated: CASSFRQFSYNEQFF.

This sequence joins TRBV29-1 and TRBJ2-5, with D possibly TRBD1 on 6 matching bases. The germline gives CDR1 SQVTM, CDR2 ANQGSEA. V lost 3 bases to trimming and J lost 4 bases, with 18 bases between them. This CDR3 comprises 15 residues. The CDR3 loop reads CSVEGAGSSLETQYF. In DNA, the CDR3 is TGCAGCGTTGAGGGGGCAGGGTCTTCTCTAGAGACCCAGTACTTC.

As to this clonotype: The junction and the germline gene differ at one end; a read error may be behind it. This chain joins TRBV13 and TRBJ2-4, with D maybe TRBD2 (5 bases). The CDR3 spans 14 residues. The germline V gene has CDR1 PRHDT and CDR2 FYEKMQ (reference sequence). CDR3 sequence (DNA): TGTGCCAGCAACTTAGAGGGCCAGAAAAACATTCAGCACTTC. Its protein is CASNLEGQKNIQHF. The entire variable domain, with the rest obtained from reference TRBV13 and TRBJ2-4, is as follows: AAGVIQSPRHLIKEKRETATLKCYPIPRHDTVYWYQQGPGQDPQFLISFYEKMQSDKGSIPDRFSAQQFSDYHSELNMSSLELGDSALYFCASNLEGQKNIQHFGAGTRLSVL.

This clonotype occurred many times. The chain carries TRBV10-2 and TRBJ1-1; TRBD1 aligns across 9 bases. The germline V gene has CDR1 WSHSY and CDR2 SAAADI. There are 14 residues in the CDR3. Trimming took 7 bases from V and 2 from J; bases not matched to a gene: 5. The CDR3 is CASKEDRGNTEAFF. CDR3 in DNA: TGCGCCAGCAAGGAGGACAGGGGAAACACTGAAGCTTTCTTT.

V and J are TRBV11-3 and TRBJ2-1; D may be TRBD2 (7 bases). Germline CDR1 and CDR2: SGHNT and YENEEA. The CDR3 length is 17 residues. V was trimmed by 7 bases and J by 6 bases, leaving 25 bases between them. The CDR3: CASISRGARTIGNEQFF. For the CDR3, the DNA is TGTGCCAGCATCTCTCGGGGGGCGCGGACCATAGGCAATGAGCAGTTCTTC.

This clonotype was recorded many times. CDR3: CASSFREGPGDEQFF. CDR3 DNA sequence: TGTGCCAGCAGTTTCCGGGAGGGTCCTGGGGATGAGCAGTTCTTC. The chain carries TRBV6-2 or TRBV6-3 and TRBJ2-1, with 8 nucleotides matching TRBD2. There are 15 residues in the CDR3. Trimming removed 4 bases from V and 8 bases from J; junction bases left unmatched: 10. In germline, CDR1 is MNHEY, CDR2 SVGEGT.

This clonotype occurred once. The chain recombines TRBV14 with TRBJ2-7; D possibly uses TRBD1 or TRBD2 (5 bases each). CDR1 is SGHDN, CDR2 FVKESK, per germline. V was trimmed by 1 base and J by 3 bases, leaving 16 bases between them. The CDR3 runs 16 residues. CDR3 region: CASSQVRYSGGYEQYF. Written as DNA, the CDR3 is TGTGCCAGCAGCCAAGTTCGGTATAGTGGGGGCTACGAGCAGTACTTC.

V usage is TRBV6-2 or TRBV6-3 and J usage is TRBJ2-3; 7 bases map to TRBD2. CDR3 length: 14 residues. CDR1 is MNHEY and CDR2 is SVGEGT in the germline V gene. The V gene end was trimmed by 7 bases and the J gene end by 3 bases; junction bases not matched to a gene: 7. In DNA form, the CDR3 reads TGTGCCAGCACTGGGACTATTAAGACAGATACGCAGTATTTT. As protein: CASTGTIKTDTQYF.

Comment on this clonotype: This may arise from a read error, as a much more abundant clone is one base away. This likely comes from a read error, as the CDR3 has no conserved phenylalanine or tryptophan at its end. The chain has TRBV14 and TRBJ1-6, with 9 bases fitting TRBD1. With 5 bases clipped from V and 7 bases from J, the junction kept 6 bases outside the gene matches. The germline CDR1 and CDR2 sequences are SGHDN and FVKESK. There are 15 residues in the CDR3. The chain's CDR3 is CASSLLGTGNSPLHL. In DNA, the CDR3 is TGTGCCAGCAGCTTGCTCGGGACAGGGAATTCACCCCTCCACCTT.

In this sample, this clonotype turned up a few times. This may stem from a read error, because a much larger clone lies one nucleotide away. The chain joins TRBV14 to TRBJ2-4; TRBD1 matches at 7 bases. The CDR3 runs to 14 residues. CDR1 and CDR2 (germline): SGHDN, FVKESK. The CDR3: CVSKSTGASGIQYF. In DNA form, the CDR3 reads TGTGTCAGCAAGAGCACAGGGGCGTCAGGCATTCAGTACTTC.

This clonotype was picked up a small number of times. The chain carries TRBV28 and TRBJ2-7; D call uncertain. The CDR3 loop spans 14 amino acids. CDR1 MDHEN and CDR2 SYDVKM come from the germline V gene. The V end was cut by 8 bases, the J end by 5 bases, with 19 bases between. CDR3 region: CASGLRIMNHEQYF. The CDR3 nucleotides read TGTGCCAGCGGGTTGAGAATCATGAACCACGAGCAGTACTTC. The full variable domain, its missing parts supplied by reference TRBV28 and TRBJ2-7, is DVKVTQSSRYLVKRTGEKVFLECVQDMDHENMFWYRQDPGLGLRLIYFSYDVKMKEKGDIPEGYSVSREKKERFSLILESASTNQTSMYLCASGLRIMNHEQYFGPGTRLTVT.

The chain employs TRBV28 and TRBJ2-7; 7 bases fit TRBD2. Germline CDR1 MDHEN, CDR2 SYDVKM. The J segment lost 5 bases and the V segment lost 6 bases, leaving 16 bases of the junction unmatched. This CDR3 region has 16 residues. The CDR3 DNA reads as TGTGCCAGCAGCCTCCCCGGGGGGAGGGGTCTACACGAGCAGTACTTC. Translating gives CASSLPGGRGLHEQYF.

The V gene is TRBV9, the J gene TRBJ2-1, with 7 bases matching TRBD2. The length of the CDR3 is 16 residues. CDR1 and CDR2 from the germline V gene are SGDLS and YYNGEE. J gave up 0 bases and V 4 bases, and 7 bases lay outside the gene matches. In DNA, the CDR3 is TGTGCCAGCAGCCCCCTAGCGGAAAGCTCCTACAATGAGCAGTTCTTC. Translation: CASSPLAESSYNEQFF.

Remarks on this clonotype: Compared with germline, one end of the junction differs, possibly owing to a read error. In DNA form, the CDR3 reads TGTGCCAACAGCTTAGAGGCTAGCGGGAGGTACAATGAGCAGTTCTTT. Protein product: CANSLEASGRYNEQFF. The chain employs TRBV11-1 and TRBJ2-1; TRBD2 agrees at 11 bases. There are 16 residues in the CDR3. Germline CDR1 is SGHAT and CDR2 is FQDESV (reference sequence).

This chain links TRBV12-5 with TRBJ2-1; no definite D call. The CDR3 totals 19 residues. The V gene's germline CDR1 is LGHNT and CDR2 FRNRAP. The V end was cut by 1 base, the J end by 0 bases, with 19 bases between. The CDR3 sequence: CASGLANGLTGNSYNEQFF. The CDR3 DNA reads as TGTGCTAGTGGTTTGGCAAACGGGCTAACGGGTAACTCCTACAATGAGCAGTTCTTC.

The gene calls are TRBV28 and TRBJ2-7, with D possibly matching TRBD1 (5 bases). Germline CDR1 reads MDHEN; CDR2 reads SYDVKM. This CDR3 spans 11 amino acids. The V end lost 4 bases, the J end lost 10 bases, and 11 bases lay between the germline ends. In DNA, the CDR3 is TGTGCCAGCAGTTCGAGCAGGGTCCAGTACTTC. Amino acids: CASSSSRVQYF.

This clonotype has just a few counts. A much larger clone sits a single nucleotide away, making a read error possible. J is TRBJ2-2 and V is TRBV6-1; TRBD1 might be the D (6 bases). Germline values: CDR1 MNHNS, CDR2 SASEGT. Trimming took 9 bases from V and 4 from J, leaving 21 bases between them. CDR3 length: 16 amino acids. DNA for the CDR3: TGTGCCAGTTATTCCAACAGGGTTAGGGGCACCGGGGAGCTGTTTTTT. Translation: CASYSNRVRGTGELFF.

This chain links TRBV18 with TRBJ1-1; 10 nucleotides line up with TRBD1. The trim removed 4 bases at V and 5 bases at J, leaving 4 bases unmatched. CDR1 is KGHSH and CDR2 is LQKENI in the germline V gene. This CDR3 has 14 amino acids. In DNA, the CDR3 is TGTGCCAGCTCACTTGGGACAGGGGAGACTGAAGCTTTCTTT. It yields the protein CASSLGTGETEAFF.

A note on this clonotype: Its ends do not fully match the called genes, so a read error is possible. The V call is TRBV6-1, the J call TRBJ1-5; D may be TRBD1 (5 bases). This CDR3 is built from 15 residues. CDR1 is MNHNS, CDR2 SASEGT, per germline. The CDR3 DNA sequence: TGTGCCAGCAGCGACAGACAGTATAGCAATCAGTCCCAGCATTTT. It is translated as CASSDRQYSNQSQHF.

As concerns this clonotype: A single base separates this from a much larger clone, so it may be a read error. The genes are TRBV28 and TRBJ2-7; D gene unclear. Per the germline V gene, CDR1 is MDHEN and CDR2 is SYDVKM. The CDR3 length is 14 residues. CDR3 loop: CASSRTHGRYEHYF. CDR3 DNA: TGTGCCAGCAGCCGGACCCACGGACGCTACGAGCACTACTTC.

This clonotype was detected a few times. A single base separates this from a much larger clone, so it may be a read error. The chain is built from TRBV29-1 and TRBJ1-3; the D is unclear. The V and J ends lost 6 bases and 0 bases respectively, with 18 bases between them. This CDR3 comprises 16 residues. CDR1 is SQVTM, CDR2 ANQGSEA, per germline. The CDR3 DNA reads TGCAGCGTGGTTGGACTCCCGAGCACCTCTGGAAACACCATATATTTT. Its protein product is CSVVGLPSTSGNTIYF.

V and J are TRBV5-4 and TRBJ2-1; 7 bases align to TRBD2. This CDR3 spans 16 amino acids. The J segment lost 7 bases and the V segment lost 1 base, leaving 11 bases of the junction unmatched. Germline-derived CDR1 and CDR2 are SGHNT and YYREEE (reference sequence). The CDR3 loop is CASSLKLVGGYNEQFF. CDR3 DNA: TGTGCCAGCAGCTTGAAGCTGGTGGGAGGGTATAATGAGCAGTTCTTC. The full variable domain, with the rest looked up from reference TRBV5-4 and TRBJ2-1, is ETGVTQSPTHLIKTRGQQVTLRCSSQSGHNTVSWYQQALGQGPQFIFQYYREEENGRGNFPPRFSGLQFPNYSSELNVNALELDDSALYLCASSLKLVGGYNEQFFGPGTRLTVL.

This chain links TRBV5-4 with TRBJ2-1; 8 bases are shared with TRBD2. This CDR3 is 15 amino acids long. Germline V gene lookup returns CDR1 SGHNT and CDR2 YYREEE (reference sequence). V lost 5 bases, J lost 5 bases, and 9 bases stayed unmatched. The CDR3 coding sequence is TGTGCCAGCAGGCCTGGATTAGCGGGAAACAATGAGCAGTTCTTC. Translated, it gives CASRPGLAGNNEQFF.

Comment on this clonotype: Germline is not matched at one junction end, which may reflect a read error. The rearrangement links TRBV11-1 to TRBJ2-7, with 9 bases matching TRBD2. CDR3 length: 17 residues. CDR1 SGHAT and CDR2 FQDESV come from the germline V gene (reference sequence). The DNA of the CDR3 is TGTACCAGCAGCGAGACCCTCGGACTAGCGCCGACCTACGGGCAGCACTTC. Its translation: CTSSETLGLAPTYGQHF.